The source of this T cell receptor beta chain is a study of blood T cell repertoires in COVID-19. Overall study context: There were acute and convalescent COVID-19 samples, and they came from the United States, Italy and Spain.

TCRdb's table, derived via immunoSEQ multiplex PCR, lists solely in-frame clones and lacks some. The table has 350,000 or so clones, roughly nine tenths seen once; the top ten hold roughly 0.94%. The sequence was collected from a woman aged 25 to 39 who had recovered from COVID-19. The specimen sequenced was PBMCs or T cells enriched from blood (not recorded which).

CDR3 bases: TGTGCCAGTATGGGCCCTACGGACAGACCTAATGAAAAACTGTTTTTT. This gives the protein CASMGPTDRPNEKLFF. The chain employs TRBV19 and TRBJ1-4; D is possibly TRBD1 (6 bases). Germline V CDR1 and CDR2: LNHDA, SQIVND (reference sequence). V was pared by 7 bases and J by 3 bases, with 18 bases between. The CDR3 has 16 residues.